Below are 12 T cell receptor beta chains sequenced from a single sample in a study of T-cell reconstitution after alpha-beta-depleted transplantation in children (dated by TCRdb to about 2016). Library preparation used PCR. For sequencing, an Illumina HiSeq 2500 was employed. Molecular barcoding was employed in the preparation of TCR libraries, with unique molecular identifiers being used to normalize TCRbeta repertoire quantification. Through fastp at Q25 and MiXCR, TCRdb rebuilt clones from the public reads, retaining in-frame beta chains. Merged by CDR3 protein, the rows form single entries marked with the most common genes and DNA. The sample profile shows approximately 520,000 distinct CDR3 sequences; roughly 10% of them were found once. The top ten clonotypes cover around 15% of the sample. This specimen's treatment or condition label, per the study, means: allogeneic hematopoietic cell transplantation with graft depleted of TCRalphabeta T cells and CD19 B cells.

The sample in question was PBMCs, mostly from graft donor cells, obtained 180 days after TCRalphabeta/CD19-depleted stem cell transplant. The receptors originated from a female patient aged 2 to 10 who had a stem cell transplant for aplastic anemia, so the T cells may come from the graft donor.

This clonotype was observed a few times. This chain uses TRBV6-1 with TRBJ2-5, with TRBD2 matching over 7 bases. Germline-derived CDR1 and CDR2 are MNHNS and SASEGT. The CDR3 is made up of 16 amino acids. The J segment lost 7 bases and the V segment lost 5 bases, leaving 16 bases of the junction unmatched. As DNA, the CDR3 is TGTGCCAGCAGTCCTCATGGGGACTACCCGTCCGGGACCCAGTACTTC. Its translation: CASSPHGDYPSGTQYF.

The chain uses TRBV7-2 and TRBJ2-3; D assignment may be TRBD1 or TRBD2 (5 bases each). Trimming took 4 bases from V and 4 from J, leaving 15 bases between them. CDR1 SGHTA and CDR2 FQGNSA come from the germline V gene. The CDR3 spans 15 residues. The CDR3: CASSWGGLGADTQYF. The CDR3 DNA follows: TGTGCCAGCAGCTGGGGCGGGTTGGGCGCAGATACGCAGTATTTT.

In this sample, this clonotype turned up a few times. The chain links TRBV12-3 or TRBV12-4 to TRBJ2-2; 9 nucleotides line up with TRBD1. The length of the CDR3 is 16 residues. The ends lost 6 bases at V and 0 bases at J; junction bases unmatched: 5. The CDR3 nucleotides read TGTGCCAGCAGAGAATGGACAGGGGCGAACACCGGGGAGCTGTTTTTT. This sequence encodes CASREWTGANTGELFF.

This CDR3 is CASSLEVGGRSSYEQYV. CDR3 in DNA: TGTGCCAGCAGCTTAGAAGTGGGCGGGAGAAGCTCCTACGAGCAGTACGTC. The chain is built from TRBV11-2 and TRBJ2-7, with TRBD2 identical over 7 bases. Germline trimming cut 0 bases from V and 0 bases from J; bases unmatched to any gene: 8. From germline, CDR1 is SGHAT and CDR2 FQNNGV. CDR3 length: 17 amino acids.

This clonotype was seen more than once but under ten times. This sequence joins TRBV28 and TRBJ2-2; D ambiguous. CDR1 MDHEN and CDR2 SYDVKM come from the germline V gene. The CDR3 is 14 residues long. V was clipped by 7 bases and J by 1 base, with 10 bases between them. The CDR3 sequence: CASIRQENTGELFF. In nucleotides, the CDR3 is TGTGCCAGCATTCGGCAGGAGAACACCGGGGAGCTGTTTTTT.

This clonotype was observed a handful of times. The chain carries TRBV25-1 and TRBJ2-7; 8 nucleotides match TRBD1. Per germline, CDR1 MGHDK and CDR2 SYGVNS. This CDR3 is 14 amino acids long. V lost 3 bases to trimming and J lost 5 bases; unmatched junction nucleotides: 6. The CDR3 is CASSDSGQGDEQYV. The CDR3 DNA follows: TGTGCCAGCAGTGATTCTGGACAGGGCGACGAGCAGTACGTC.

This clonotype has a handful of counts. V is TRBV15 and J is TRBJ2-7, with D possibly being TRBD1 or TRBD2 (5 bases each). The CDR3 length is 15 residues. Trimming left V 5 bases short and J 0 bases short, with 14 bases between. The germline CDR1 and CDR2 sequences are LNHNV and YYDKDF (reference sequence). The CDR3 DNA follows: TGTGCCACCAGCGTCAACCCCGGGACCTCCTACGAGCAGTACGTC. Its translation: CATSVNPGTSYEQYV.

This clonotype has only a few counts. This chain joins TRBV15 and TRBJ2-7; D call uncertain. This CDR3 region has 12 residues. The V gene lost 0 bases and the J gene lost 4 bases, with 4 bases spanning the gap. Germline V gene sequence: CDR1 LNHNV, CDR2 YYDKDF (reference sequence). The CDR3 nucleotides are TGTGCCACCAGCAGAGACGCGTACGAGCAGTACTTC. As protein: CATSRDAYEQYF.

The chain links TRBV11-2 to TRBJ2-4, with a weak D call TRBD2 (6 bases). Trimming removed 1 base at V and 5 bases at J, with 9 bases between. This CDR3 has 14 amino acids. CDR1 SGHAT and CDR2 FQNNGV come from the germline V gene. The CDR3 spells CASSLGEVENIQYF. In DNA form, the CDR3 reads TGTGCCAGCAGCTTAGGGGAGGTGGAAAACATTCAGTACTTC.

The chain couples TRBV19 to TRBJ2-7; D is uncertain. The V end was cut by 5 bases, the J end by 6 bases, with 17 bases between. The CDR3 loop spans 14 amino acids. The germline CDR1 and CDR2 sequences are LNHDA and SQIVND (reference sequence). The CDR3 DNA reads TGTGCCAGTAGTTTTGACTTGGGTTTCGGCGAGCAGTACTTC. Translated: CASSFDLGFGEQYF.

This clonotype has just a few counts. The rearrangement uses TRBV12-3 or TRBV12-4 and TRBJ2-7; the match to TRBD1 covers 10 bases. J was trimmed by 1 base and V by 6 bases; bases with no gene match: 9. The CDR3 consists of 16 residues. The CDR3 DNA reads TGTGCCAGCAGCACACTTAGGACAGGGGGATCCTACGAGCAGTACTTC. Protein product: CASSTLRTGGSYEQYF.

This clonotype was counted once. The CDR3 protein is CASSKPDRNFSNQPQHF. In DNA, the CDR3 is TGTGCCAGCAGCAAACCCGACAGAAACTTTAGCAATCAGCCCCAGCATTTT. The V and J genes are TRBV21-1 and TRBJ1-5; TRBD1, the D gene given by the table, was not confirmed from the DNA. TRBV21-1 is a pseudogene locus. This CDR3 is 17 amino acids long.